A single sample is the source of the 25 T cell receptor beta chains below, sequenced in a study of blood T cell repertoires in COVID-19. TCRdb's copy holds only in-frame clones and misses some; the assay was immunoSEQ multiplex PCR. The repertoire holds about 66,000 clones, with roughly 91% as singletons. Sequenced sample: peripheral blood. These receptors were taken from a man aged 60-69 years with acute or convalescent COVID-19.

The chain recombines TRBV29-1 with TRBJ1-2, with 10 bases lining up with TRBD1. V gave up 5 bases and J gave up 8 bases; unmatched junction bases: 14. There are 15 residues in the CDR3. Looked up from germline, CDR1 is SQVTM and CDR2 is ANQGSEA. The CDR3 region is CSVPPRWGTGEGYTF. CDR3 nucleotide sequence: TGCAGCGTTCCACCTCGCTGGGGGACAGGGGAGGGCTACACCTTC.

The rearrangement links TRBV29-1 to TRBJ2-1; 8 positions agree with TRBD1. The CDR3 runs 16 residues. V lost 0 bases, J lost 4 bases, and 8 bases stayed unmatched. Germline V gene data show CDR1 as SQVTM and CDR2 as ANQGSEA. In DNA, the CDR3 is TGCAGCGTTGAAGATCGTGGCAGGGGGCTGTACAATGAGCAGTTCTTC. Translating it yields CSVEDRGRGLYNEQFF.

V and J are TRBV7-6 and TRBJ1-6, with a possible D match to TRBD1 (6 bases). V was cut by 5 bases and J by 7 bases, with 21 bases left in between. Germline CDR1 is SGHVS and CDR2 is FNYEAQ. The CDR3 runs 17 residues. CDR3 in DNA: TGTGCCAGCAGCCGAGCTCTCGGGGGGGCGTTGAATTCACCCCTCCACTTT. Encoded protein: CASSRALGGALNSPLHF.

The CDR3 DNA follows: TGTGCCAGCAGCTTAGTCGCTAGCGGGGGGCCCACCGGGGAGCTGTTTTTT. Translating gives CASSLVASGGPTGELFF. This chain joins TRBV7-3 and TRBJ2-2; 11 nucleotides align to TRBD2. Looked up from germline, CDR1 is SGHTA and CDR2 is FQGTGA. The trim removed 2 bases at V and 4 bases at J, leaving 6 bases unmatched. The CDR3 totals 17 residues.

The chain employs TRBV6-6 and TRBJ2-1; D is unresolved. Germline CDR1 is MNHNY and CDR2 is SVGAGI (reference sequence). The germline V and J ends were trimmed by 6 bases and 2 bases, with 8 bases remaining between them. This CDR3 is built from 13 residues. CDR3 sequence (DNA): TGTGCCAGCAGGGATGGAGCCTACAATGAGCAGTTCTTC. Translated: CASRDGAYNEQFF.

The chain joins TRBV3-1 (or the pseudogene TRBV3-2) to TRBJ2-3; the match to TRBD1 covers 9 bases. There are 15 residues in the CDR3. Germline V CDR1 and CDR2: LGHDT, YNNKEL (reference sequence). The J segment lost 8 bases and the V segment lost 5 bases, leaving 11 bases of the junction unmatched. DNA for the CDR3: TGTGCCAGCAGCTTCCGGGACAGGGAGACCGGTACGCAGTATTTT. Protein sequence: CASSFRDRETGTQYF.

The CDR3 nucleotides are TGTGCTAGTGGTTTTGGGCAGAGCTCCTACAATGAGCAGTTCTTC. As protein: CASGFGQSSYNEQFF. The chain links TRBV12-5 to TRBJ2-1; no clear D gene. In germline, CDR1 is LGHNT, CDR2 FRNRAP. V dropped 3 bases and J dropped 0 bases, with 9 bases sitting between them. This CDR3 contains 15 residues. Full variable domain (missing parts from reference TRBV12-5 and TRBJ2-1): DARVTQTPRHKVTEMGQEVTMRCQPILGHNTVFWYRQTMMQGLELLAYFRNRAPLDDSGMPKDRFSAEMPDATLATLKIQPSEPRDSAVYFCASGFGQSSYNEQFFGPGTRLTVL.

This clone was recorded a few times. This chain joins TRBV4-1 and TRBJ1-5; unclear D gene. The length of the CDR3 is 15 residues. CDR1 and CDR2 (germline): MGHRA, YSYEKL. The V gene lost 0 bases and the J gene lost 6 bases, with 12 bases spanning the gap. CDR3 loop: CASSQDPGIGQPQHF. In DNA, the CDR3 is TGCGCCAGCAGCCAAGATCCAGGTATAGGTCAGCCCCAGCATTTT.

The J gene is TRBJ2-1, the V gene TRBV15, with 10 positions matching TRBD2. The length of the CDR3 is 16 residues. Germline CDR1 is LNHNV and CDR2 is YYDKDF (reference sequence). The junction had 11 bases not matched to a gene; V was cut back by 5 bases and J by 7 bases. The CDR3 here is CATSGVGLAGANEQFF. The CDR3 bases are TGTGCCACCAGCGGGGTAGGGCTAGCGGGGGCTAATGAGCAGTTCTTC.

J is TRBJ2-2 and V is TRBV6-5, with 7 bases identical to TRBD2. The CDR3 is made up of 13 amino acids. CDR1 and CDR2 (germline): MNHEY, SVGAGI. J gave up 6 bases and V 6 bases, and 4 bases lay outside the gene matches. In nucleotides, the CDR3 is TGTGCCAGCAGGGGGGGGGTGGCCGGGGAGCTGTTTTTT. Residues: CASRGGVAGELFF.

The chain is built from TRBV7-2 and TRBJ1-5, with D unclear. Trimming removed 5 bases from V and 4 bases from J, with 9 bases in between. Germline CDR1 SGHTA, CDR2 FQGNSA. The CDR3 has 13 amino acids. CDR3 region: CASSPDFNQPQHF. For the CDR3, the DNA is TGTGCCAGCAGCCCGGACTTTAATCAGCCCCAGCATTTT.

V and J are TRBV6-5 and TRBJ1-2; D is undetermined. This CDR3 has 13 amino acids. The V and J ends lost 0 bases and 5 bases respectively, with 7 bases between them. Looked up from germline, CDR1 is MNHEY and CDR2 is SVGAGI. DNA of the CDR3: TGTGCCAGCAGTTACTCCACCGGTTATGGCTACACCTTC. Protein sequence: CASSYSTGYGYTF.

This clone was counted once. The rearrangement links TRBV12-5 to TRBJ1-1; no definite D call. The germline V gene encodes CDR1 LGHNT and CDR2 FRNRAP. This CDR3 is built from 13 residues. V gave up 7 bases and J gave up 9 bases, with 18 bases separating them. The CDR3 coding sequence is TGTGCTAGTGCCGACCCAAACAGCCTAAAAGCTTTCTTT. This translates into CASADPNSLKAFF.

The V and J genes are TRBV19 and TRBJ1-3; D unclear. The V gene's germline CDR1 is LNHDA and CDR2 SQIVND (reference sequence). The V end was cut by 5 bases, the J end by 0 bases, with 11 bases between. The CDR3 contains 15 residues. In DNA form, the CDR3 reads TGTGCCAGTAGTCCCCGGGAGTTCTCTGGAAACACCATATATTTT. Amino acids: CASSPREFSGNTIYF.

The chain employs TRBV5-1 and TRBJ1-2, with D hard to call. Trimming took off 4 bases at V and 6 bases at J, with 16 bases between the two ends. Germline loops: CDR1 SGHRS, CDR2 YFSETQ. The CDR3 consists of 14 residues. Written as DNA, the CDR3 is TGCGCCAGCAGCACCCAGCCAGCGGGCCATGGCTACACCTTC. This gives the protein CASSTQPAGHGYTF.

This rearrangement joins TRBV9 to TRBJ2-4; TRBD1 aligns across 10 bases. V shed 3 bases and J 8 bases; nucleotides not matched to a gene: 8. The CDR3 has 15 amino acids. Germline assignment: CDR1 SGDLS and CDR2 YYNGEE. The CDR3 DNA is TGTGCCAGCAGCGAACGGACAGGGGGGATGGACATTCAGTACTTC. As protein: CASSERTGGMDIQYF. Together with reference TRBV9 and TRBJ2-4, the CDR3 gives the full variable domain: DSGVTQTPKHLITATGQRVTLRCSPRSGDLSVYWYQQSLDQGLQFLIQYYNGEERAKGNILERFSAQQFPDLHSELNLSSLELGDSALYFCASSERTGGMDIQYFGAGTRLSVL.

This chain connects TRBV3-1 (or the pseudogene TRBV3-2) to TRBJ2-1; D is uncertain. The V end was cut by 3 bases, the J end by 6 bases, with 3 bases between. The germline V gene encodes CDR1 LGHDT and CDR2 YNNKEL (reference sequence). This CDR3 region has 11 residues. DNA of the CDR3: TGTGCCAGCAGCCAGGCCAATGAGCAGTTCTTC. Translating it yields CASSQANEQFF.

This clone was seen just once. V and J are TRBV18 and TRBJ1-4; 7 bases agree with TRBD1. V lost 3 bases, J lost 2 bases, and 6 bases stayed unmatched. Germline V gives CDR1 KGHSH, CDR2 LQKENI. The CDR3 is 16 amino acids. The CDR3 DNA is TGTGCCAGCTCACCGCTTACAGGGGCTACTAATGAAAAACTGTTTTTT. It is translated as CASSPLTGATNEKLFF.

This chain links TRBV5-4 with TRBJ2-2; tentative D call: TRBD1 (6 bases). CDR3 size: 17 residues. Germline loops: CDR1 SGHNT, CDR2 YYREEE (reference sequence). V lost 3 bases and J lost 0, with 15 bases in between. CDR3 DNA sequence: TGTGCCAGCAGCTCATTAACCGGGACAACGAACACCGGGGAGCTGTTTTTT. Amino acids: CASSSLTGTTNTGELFF.

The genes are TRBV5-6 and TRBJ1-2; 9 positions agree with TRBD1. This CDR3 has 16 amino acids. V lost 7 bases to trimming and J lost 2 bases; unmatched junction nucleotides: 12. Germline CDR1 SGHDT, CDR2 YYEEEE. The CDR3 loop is CASCPSGTGTNYGYTF. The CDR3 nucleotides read TGTGCCAGCTGCCCGTCCGGGACAGGGACCAACTATGGCTACACCTTC.

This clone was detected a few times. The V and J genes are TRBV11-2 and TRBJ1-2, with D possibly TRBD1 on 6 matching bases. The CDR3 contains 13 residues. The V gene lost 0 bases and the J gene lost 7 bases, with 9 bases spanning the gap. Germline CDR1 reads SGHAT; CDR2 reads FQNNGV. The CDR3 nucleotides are TGTGCCAGCAGCTTAGACAGGGGCGGTGGCTACACCTTC. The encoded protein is CASSLDRGGGYTF.

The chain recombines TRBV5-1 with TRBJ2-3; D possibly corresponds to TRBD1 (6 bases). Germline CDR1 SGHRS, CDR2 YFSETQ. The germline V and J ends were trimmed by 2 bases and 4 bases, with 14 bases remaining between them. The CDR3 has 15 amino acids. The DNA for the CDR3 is TGCGCCAGCAGCTTAGGGCCAGGGGCCCCAGATACGCAGTATTTT. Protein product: CASSLGPGAPDTQYF.

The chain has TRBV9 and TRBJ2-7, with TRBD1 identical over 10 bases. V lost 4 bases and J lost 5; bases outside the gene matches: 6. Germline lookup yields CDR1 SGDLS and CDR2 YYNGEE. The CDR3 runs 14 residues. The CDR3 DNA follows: TGTGCCAGCAGCCCAATGGACAGGGGGAACGAGCAGTACTTC. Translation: CASSPMDRGNEQYF.

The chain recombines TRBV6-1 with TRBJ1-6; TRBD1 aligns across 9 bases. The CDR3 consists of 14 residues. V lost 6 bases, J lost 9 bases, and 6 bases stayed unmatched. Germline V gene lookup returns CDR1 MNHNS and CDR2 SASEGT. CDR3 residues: CASSRDRVGSPLHF. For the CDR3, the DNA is TGTGCCAGCAGCCGGGACAGGGTTGGTTCACCCCTCCACTTT.

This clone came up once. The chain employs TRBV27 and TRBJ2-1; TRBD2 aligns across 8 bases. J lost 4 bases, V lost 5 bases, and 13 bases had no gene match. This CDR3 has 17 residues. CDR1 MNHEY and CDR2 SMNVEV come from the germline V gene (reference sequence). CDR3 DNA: TGTGCCAGCAGTGGAGGGGTTACTAGCGGACTATACAATGAGCAGTTCTTC. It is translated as CASSGGVTSGLYNEQFF.